The entry below describes one T cell receptor beta chain. Its antigen remains unidentified. The CDR3 runs to 12 residues. The V gene's germline CDR1 is SQVTM and CDR2 ANQGSEA. Trimming cost V 6 bases and J 6 bases; bases outside gene matches: 5. The entry originates in a study of cytomegalovirus exposure and HLA in healthy donors. Study-wide findings and caveats: The study dropped some indistinguishable V segments, TRBV6-2 and TRBV6-3 among them. No immune exposure information besides CMV serostatus was available. What a later analysis reportedly showed was that an Asian-associated ancestry cluster had fewer N-insertions than the roughly 720-donor mean.

The PCR used 60 Vbeta and 13 Jbeta primers. Assay used: immunoSEQ multiplex PCR; TCRdb lists only in-frame clones, some missing. The data hold some 130,000 clones, with 79% observed a single time. The TCR comes from a male donor in good health and CMV-seronegative. V is TRBV29-1 and J is TRBJ2-7; TRBD1 agrees at 10 bases. The sequencing sample was made of PBMCs. CDR3 DNA sequence: TGCAGCGTCTCCGGGACAGGGGTCGAGCAGTACTTC. It specifies CSVSGTGVEQYF.